One sample yielded the 13 T cell receptor beta chains listed below, sequenced in a study of cytomegalovirus exposure and HLA in healthy donors. PCR was performed using 60 Vbeta and 13 Jbeta primers. Here immunoSEQ multiplex PCR was the method, and the copy in TCRdb shows in-frame clones only, minus some. The sample consists of roughly 80,000 clones, 80% to 90% of them appearing once. The sequenced sample was PBMCs. The receptor set was obtained from a woman in her 30s in good health and CMV-seronegative.

The chain employs TRBV5-1 and TRBJ2-7, with 10 bases lining up with TRBD2. Germline V gives CDR1 SGHRS, CDR2 YFSETQ. J lost 5 bases, V lost 4 bases, and 15 bases had no gene match. The CDR3 is 17 residues long. The CDR3 loop reads CASSPGLAAKHGDEQYF. CDR3 in DNA: TGCGCCAGCAGCCCCGGACTAGCGGCCAAACACGGGGACGAGCAGTACTTC.

This rearrangement joins TRBV19 to TRBJ2-5; 10 bases fit TRBD1. V shed 4 bases and J 5 bases; nucleotides not matched to a gene: 16. Germline CDR1 LNHDA, CDR2 SQIVND (reference sequence). This CDR3 has 18 residues. In DNA form, the CDR3 reads TGTGCCAGTAGTACAGGCCCGGGGGACAGGGGATGGGGGGAGACCCAGTACTTC. Residues: CASSTGPGDRGWGETQYF.

This clone was detected only once. The V call is TRBV27, the J call TRBJ1-1; TRBD1 aligns across 9 bases. Germline lookup yields CDR1 MNHEY and CDR2 SMNVEV (reference sequence). With 1 base clipped from V and 1 base from J, the junction kept 16 bases outside the gene matches. CDR3 length: 20 amino acids. The DNA for the CDR3 is TGTGCCAGCAGTTTATGGGGCCCCGGGACAGGGCTTTTGGGGAACACTGAAGCTTTCTTT. Translated: CASSLWGPGTGLLGNTEAFF.

The chain couples TRBV15 to TRBJ1-1; possibly TRBD1 for D (6 bases). CDR1 and CDR2 from the germline V gene are LNHNV and YYDKDF (reference sequence). CDR3 length: 15 residues. Trimming shortened V by 4 bases and J by 1 base, and 13 bases separated the two germline ends. CDR3 sequence reads: CATSKDRGPNTEAFF. The CDR3 DNA sequence: TGTGCCACCAGCAAGGACAGAGGACCGAACACTGAAGCTTTCTTT.

The chain has TRBV28 and TRBJ2-7, with 10 bases matching TRBD2. J was trimmed by 2 bases and V by 4 bases; bases with no gene match: 8. The CDR3 totals 16 residues. CDR1 and CDR2 from the germline V gene are MDHEN and SYDVKM. The CDR3 DNA is TGTGCCAGCAGTTCCCCACGGACTAGCGGAGCCTACGAGCAGTACTTC. Protein: CASSSPRTSGAYEQYF.

The chain carries TRBV10-3 and TRBJ2-2; D possibly corresponds to TRBD2 (5 bases). The CDR3 has 13 amino acids. CDR1 is ENHRY and CDR2 is SYGVKD in the germline V gene. Trimming took off 0 bases at V and 7 bases at J, with 6 bases between the two ends. CDR3 sequence: CAISESRGGELFF. CDR3 DNA sequence: TGTGCCATCAGTGAGTCCCGGGGCGGGGAGCTGTTTTTT.

The sample holds a few counts of this clone. The chain has TRBV6-4 and TRBJ2-1; 10 bases match TRBD1. The V segment lost 0 bases and the J segment 7 bases; nucleotides outside the gene matches: 3. The length of the CDR3 is 15 residues. Germline V gene data show CDR1 as MRHNA and CDR2 as SNTAGT. In DNA form, the CDR3 reads TGTGCCAGCAGTGACTCGGACAGGGGGGTTAATGAGCAGTTCTTC. Amino acid sequence: CASSDSDRGVNEQFF.

Of note for this clone: Its ends do not fully match the called genes, so a read error is possible. Other DNA sequences within the sample encode an identical CDR3. This chain links TRBV6-4 with TRBJ2-2; D may be TRBD2 (5 bases). CDR1 is MRHNA, CDR2 SNTAGT, per germline. The CDR3 has 13 amino acids. This CDR3 is CASSTSGTGELFF. The CDR3 coding sequence is TGTGCCAGCTCAACGAGCGGAACCGGGGAACTGTTTTTT.

The J gene is TRBJ1-2, the V gene TRBV30; D is perhaps TRBD1 (5 bases). V lost 3 bases to trimming and J lost 4 bases, with 15 bases between them. Looked up from germline, CDR1 is GTSNPN and CDR2 is SVGIG (reference sequence). CDR3 size: 14 residues. The CDR3 protein is CAWSRRDWGYGYTF. DNA of the CDR3: TGTGCCTGGAGCCGCCGGGACTGGGGCTATGGCTACACCTTC.

This sequence joins TRBV19 and TRBJ1-2, with TRBD1 identical over 10 bases. The CDR3 spans 13 residues. After removal of 5 bases from V and 7 bases from J, the junction contained 4 bases not matched to a gene. Germline lookup yields CDR1 LNHDA and CDR2 SQIVND (reference sequence). The CDR3 DNA is TGTGCCAGTAGTGGGACAGGGGTACCTGGCTACACCTTC. Translation gives CASSGTGVPGYTF.

V is TRBV9 and J is TRBJ2-1, with a weak D call TRBD2 (6 bases). The germline CDR1 and CDR2 sequences are SGDLS and YYNGEE. This CDR3 has 17 residues. V lost 0 bases and J 6 bases, leaving 19 bases between the germline ends. The CDR3 is CASSVGWRGRPINEQFF. CDR3 DNA sequence: TGTGCCAGCAGCGTAGGTTGGCGGGGAAGGCCAATCAATGAGCAGTTCTTC.

The V and J genes are TRBV20-1 and TRBJ2-3, with 13 bases matching TRBD2. Germline CDR1 DFQATT, CDR2 SNEGSKA (reference sequence). V was clipped by 4 bases and J by 13 bases; unmatched bases: 2. This CDR3 region has 11 residues. The CDR3 nucleotides read TGCAGTGCTACGGGACTAGCGGGAAAGTATTTT. Translated, it gives CSATGLAGKYF.

V and J are TRBV27 and TRBJ1-4; no reliable D call. Germline CDR1 is MNHEY and CDR2 is SMNVEV (reference sequence). The CDR3 is 15 residues long. Trimming removed 3 bases from V and 0 bases from J, with 8 bases in between. CDR3 DNA sequence: TGTGCCAGCAGTTTGGAGGGTTCAACTAATGAAAAACTGTTTTTT. It translates to CASSLEGSTNEKLFF.